This T cell receptor beta chain was recorded in a study of OX40 agonist ivuxolimab in advanced cancers. General observations from the study: CD8+ T cells averaged more expanded clones than CD4+.

Produced via immunoSEQ multiplex PCR; TCRdb's table is partial and in-frame only. The repertoire holds some 140,000 clones, just over 90% seen once, with 0.95% to 1.4% in the top ten. With regard to this clone: Antigen specificity is unknown.

The CDR3 contains 17 residues. The V segment lost 4 bases and the J segment 0 bases; nucleotides outside the gene matches: 11. The V gene's germline CDR1 is KGHSH and CDR2 LQKENI. The chain has TRBV18 and TRBJ1-1, with 7 nucleotides matching TRBD1. The TCR originated in an adult with an advanced solid tumor such as melanoma, head and neck, liver or kidney cancer. Here the sequenced sample was CD4+ or CD8+ T cells sorted from blood, taken in a trial of the OX40 agonist ivuxolimab. The CDR3 DNA sequence: TGTGCCAGCTCACAGACCCCGACAGGGACGATGAACACTGAAGCTTTCTTT. Protein sequence: CASSQTPTGTMNTEAFF.